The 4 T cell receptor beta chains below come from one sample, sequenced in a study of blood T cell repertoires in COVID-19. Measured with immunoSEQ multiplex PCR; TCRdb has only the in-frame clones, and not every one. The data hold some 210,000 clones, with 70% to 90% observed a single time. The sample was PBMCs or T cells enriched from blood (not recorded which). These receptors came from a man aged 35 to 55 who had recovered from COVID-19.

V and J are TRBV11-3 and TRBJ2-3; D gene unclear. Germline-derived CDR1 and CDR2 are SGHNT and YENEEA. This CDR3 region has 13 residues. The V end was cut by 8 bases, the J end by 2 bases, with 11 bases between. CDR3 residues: CASGSGFTDTQYF. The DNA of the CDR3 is TGTGCCAGCGGATCCGGGTTCACAGATACGCAGTATTTT.

The CDR3 reads CASSFGTPASYEQYF. As DNA, the CDR3 is TGTGCCAGCAGTTTCGGGACACCGGCCTCCTACGAGCAGTACTTC. The chain employs TRBV6-5 and TRBJ2-7; D is perhaps TRBD1 (6 bases). This CDR3 is 15 amino acids long. The V end lost 4 bases, the J end lost 0 bases, and 13 bases lay between the germline ends. Germline V gene lookup returns CDR1 MNHEY and CDR2 SVGAGI.

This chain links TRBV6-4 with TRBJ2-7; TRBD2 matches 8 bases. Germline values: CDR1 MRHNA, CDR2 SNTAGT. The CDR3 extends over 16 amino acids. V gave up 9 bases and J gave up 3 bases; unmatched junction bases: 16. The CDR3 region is CARVHGTRPQDYEQYF. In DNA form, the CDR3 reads TGTGCCAGGGTGCACGGGACTAGGCCCCAGGACTACGAGCAGTACTTC.

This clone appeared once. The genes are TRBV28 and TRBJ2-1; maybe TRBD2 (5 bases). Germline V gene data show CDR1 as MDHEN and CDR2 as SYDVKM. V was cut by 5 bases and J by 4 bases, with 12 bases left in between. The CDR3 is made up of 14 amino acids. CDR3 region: CASSTRNAYNEQFF. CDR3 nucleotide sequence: TGTGCCAGCAGTACTAGGAACGCATACAATGAGCAGTTCTTC. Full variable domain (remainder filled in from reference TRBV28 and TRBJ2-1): DVKVTQSSRYLVKRTGEKVFLECVQDMDHENMFWYRQDPGLGLRLIYFSYDVKMKEKGDIPEGYSVSREKKERFSLILESASTNQTSMYLCASSTRNAYNEQFFGPGTRLTVL.